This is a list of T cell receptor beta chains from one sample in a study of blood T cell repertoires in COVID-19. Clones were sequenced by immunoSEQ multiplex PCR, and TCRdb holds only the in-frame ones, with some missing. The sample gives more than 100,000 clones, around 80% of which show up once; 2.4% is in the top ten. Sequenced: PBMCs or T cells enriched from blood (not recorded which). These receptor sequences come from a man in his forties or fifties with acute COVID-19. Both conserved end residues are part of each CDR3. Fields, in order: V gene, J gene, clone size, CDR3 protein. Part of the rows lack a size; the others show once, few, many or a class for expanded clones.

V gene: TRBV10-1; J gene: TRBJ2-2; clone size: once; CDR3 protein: CASSETARGRGRPTGELFF
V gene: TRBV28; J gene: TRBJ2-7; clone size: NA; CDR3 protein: CASSPGTSGRYEQYF
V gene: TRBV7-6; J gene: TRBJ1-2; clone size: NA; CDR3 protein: CASSPGTGGGYEGYTF
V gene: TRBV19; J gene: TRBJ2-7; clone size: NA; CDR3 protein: CASSDRDEQYF
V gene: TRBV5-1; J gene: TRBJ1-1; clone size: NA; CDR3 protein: CASSPTEANTEAFF
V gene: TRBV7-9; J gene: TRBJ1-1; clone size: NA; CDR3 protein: CASREGQGFKAFF
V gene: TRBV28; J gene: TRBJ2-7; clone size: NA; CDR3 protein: CASSSLGGQATYEQYF
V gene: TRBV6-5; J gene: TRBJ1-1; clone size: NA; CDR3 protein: CASRETGWDTEAFF
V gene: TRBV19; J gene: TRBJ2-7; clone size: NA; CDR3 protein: CASSIIETGRYEQYF
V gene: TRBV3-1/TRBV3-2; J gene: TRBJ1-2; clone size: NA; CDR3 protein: CASSQDLTGRFQGYTF
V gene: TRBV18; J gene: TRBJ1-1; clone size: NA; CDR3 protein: CASSPFGTAMNTEAFF
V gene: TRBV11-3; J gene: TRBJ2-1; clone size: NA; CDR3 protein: CASSFGAGAINEQFF
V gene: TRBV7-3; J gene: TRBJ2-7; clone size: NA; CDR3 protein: CASSLGTSGSYEQYF
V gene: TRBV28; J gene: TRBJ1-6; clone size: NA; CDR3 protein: CASSPGLYNSPLHF
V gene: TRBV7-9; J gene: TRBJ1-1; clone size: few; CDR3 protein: CASSSDRDTEAFF
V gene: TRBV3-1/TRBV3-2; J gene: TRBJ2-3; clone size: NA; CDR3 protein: CASSQDRVAGGPTDTQYF
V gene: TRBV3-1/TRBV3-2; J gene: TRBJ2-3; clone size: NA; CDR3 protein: CASSPRLAGATDTQYF
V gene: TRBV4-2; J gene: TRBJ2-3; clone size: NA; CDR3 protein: CASSQEGASGGAPNTQYF
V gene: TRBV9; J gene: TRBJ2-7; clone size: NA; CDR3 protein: CASSRQGPGYEQYF
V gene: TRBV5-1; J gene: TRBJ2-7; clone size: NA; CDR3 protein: CASSSDRESEQYF
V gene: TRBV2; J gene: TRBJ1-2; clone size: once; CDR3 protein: CASSERRGDGYTF
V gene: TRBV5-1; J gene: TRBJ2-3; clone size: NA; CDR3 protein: CASSPGTSGYTDTQYF
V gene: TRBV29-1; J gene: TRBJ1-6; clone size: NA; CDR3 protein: CSVDSQGSDNSPLHF
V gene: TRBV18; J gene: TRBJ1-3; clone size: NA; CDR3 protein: CASSPLQGAPGNTIYF
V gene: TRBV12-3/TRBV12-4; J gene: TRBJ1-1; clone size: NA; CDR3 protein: CASIRWGDTEAFF
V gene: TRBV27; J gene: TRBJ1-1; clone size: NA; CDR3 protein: CASKPGGATEAFF
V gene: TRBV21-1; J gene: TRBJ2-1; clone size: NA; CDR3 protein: CASTPRAATASDEQFF
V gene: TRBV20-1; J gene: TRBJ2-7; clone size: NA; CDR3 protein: CSAGGRDHQYF
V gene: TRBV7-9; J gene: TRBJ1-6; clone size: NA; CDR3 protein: CASRPENSPLHF
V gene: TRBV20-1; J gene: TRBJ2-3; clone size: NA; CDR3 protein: CSASGLAGSTDTQYF
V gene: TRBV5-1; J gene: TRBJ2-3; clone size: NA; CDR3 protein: CASSLDVSGGIRDTQYF
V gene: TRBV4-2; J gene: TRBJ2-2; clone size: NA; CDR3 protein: CASSQDRRGRITGELFF
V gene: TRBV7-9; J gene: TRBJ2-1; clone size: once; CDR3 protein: CASTGQGKMNEQFF
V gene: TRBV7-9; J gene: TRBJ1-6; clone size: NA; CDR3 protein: CASSFEGIESPLHF
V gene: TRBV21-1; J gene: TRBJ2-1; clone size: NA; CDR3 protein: CASRTVWGHNEQFF
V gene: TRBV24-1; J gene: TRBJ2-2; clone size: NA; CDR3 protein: CATNLEATGELFF
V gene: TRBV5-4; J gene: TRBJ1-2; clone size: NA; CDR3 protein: CASSLDSYQGSGYTF
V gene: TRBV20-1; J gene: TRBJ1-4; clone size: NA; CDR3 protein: CSASRTGPGEKLFF
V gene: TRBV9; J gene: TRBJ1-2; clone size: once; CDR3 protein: CASSVVWTGEGVDYGYTF
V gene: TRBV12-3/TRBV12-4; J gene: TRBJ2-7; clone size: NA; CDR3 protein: CASSRLYEQYF